These 32 T cell receptor beta chains came from one sample sequenced in a study of PD-L1 blockade in urothelial cancer. Documented time point: pretreatment peripheral blood. Profiling relied on immunoSEQ multiplex PCR, and the TCRdb table lists in-frame clones only, not all of them. Among around 63,000 clones listed, roughly 76% were seen once. The sample here was PBMCs, taken around atezolizumab (anti-PD-L1) treatment. The receptors were gathered from a man between 70 and 80 years old with urothelial cancer.

This clone was seen once. The V call is TRBV7-9, the J call TRBJ2-6; D is perhaps TRBD2 (6 bases). CDR1 and CDR2 (germline): SEHNR, FQNEAQ (reference sequence). The CDR3 sequence is 19 residues long. With 1 base removed from V and 0 bases from J, the gap between germline ends came to 16 bases. The CDR3 protein is CASSLGGTLQSSGANVLTF. CDR3 in DNA: TGTGCCAGCAGCTTAGGCGGGACCCTACAGAGCTCTGGGGCCAACGTCCTGACTTTC.

This rearrangement joins TRBV19 to TRBJ1-6; possible D gene TRBD1, 5 bases. Trimming took off 3 bases at V and 10 bases at J, with 13 bases between the two ends. Per germline, CDR1 LNHDA and CDR2 SQIVND (reference sequence). The CDR3 sequence is 14 residues long. CDR3 in amino acids: CASSISGTRSPLHF. The CDR3 DNA reads TGTGCCAGTAGTATTTCAGGGACTCGCTCACCCCTCCACTTT.

With regard to this clone: The same CDR3 arises from other DNA sequences in this sample as well. This rearrangement joins TRBV7-9 to TRBJ2-7, with TRBD1 matching 9 bases. The CDR3 has 16 amino acids. With V trimmed by 1 base and J by 2 bases, 6 bases remained unmatched. Looked up from germline, CDR1 is SEHNR and CDR2 is FQNEAQ (reference sequence). The CDR3 region has the DNA TGTGCCAGCAGCTTAGTTTCAGGACAGGGGCCCTACGAGCAGTACTTC. It is translated as CASSLVSGQGPYEQYF. Filled out from reference TRBV7-9 and TRBJ2-7, the complete variable domain reads DTGVSQNPRHKITKRGQNVTFRCDPISEHNRLYWYRQTLGQGPEFLTYFQNEAQLEKSRLLSDRFSAERPKGSFSTLEIQRTEQGDSAMYLCASSLVSGQGPYEQYFGPGTRLTVT.

The chain combines TRBV7-6 with TRBJ2-2; 14 positions match TRBD2. The CDR3 has 19 residues. Looked up from germline, CDR1 is SGHVS and CDR2 is FNYEAQ. V trimming: 3 bases; J trimming: 6 bases; junction bases outside the gene matches: 12. The CDR3 spells CASSFPKFGTSGRPGELFF. For the CDR3, the DNA is TGTGCCAGCAGCTTTCCCAAATTCGGGACTAGCGGGAGACCCGGGGAGCTGTTTTTT.

The chain is built from TRBV11-2 and TRBJ2-1; 12 bases fit TRBD2. V was clipped by 4 bases and J by 0 bases; unmatched bases: 7. CDR1 is SGHAT, CDR2 FQNNGV, per germline. The CDR3 runs 18 residues. Written as DNA, the CDR3 is TGTGCCAGCAGCTCAAGGACTAGCGGGATCCCCTCCTACAATGAGCAGTTCTTC. Protein: CASSSRTSGIPSYNEQFF.

DNA for the CDR3: TGTGCCAGCAGTCCCGGGACTAGCGGTTCCTACGAGCAGTACTTC. Amino acid sequence: CASSPGTSGSYEQYF. The chain has TRBV6-6 and TRBJ2-7; TRBD2 aligns across 11 bases. The CDR3 is 15 residues long. Germline V CDR1 and CDR2: MNHNY, SVGAGI (reference sequence). V lost 5 bases, J lost 1 base, and 4 bases stayed unmatched.

The rearrangement links TRBV27 to TRBJ2-7; the match to TRBD2 covers 7 bases. With V trimmed by 2 bases and J by 0 bases, 7 bases remained unmatched. Germline V lookup: CDR1 MNHEY, CDR2 SMNVEV (reference sequence). This CDR3 contains 16 residues. CDR3 in DNA: TGTGCCAGCAGTTTACGTCTAGCGGCAAACTCCTACGAGCAGTACTTC. Its protein is CASSLRLAANSYEQYF.

V usage is TRBV7-3 and J usage is TRBJ2-1; 7 bases are shared with TRBD1. V dropped 5 bases and J dropped 0; count of bases not matched to a gene: 4. The CDR3 is made up of 15 amino acids. Germline V lookup: CDR1 SGHTA, CDR2 FQGTGA. CDR3 coding DNA: TGTGCCAGCAGCCCCCGGGACAGCTCCTACAATGAGCAGTTCTTC. It yields the protein CASSPRDSSYNEQFF.

The J gene is TRBJ2-1, the V gene TRBV9, with 12 bases that match TRBD2. Losses at the gene ends were 0 bases for V and 0 bases for J; bases not matched to a gene: 4. Germline lookup yields CDR1 SGDLS and CDR2 YYNGEE. This CDR3 spans 18 amino acids. This chain's CDR3 is CASSVGLAGASSYNEQFF. DNA of the CDR3: TGTGCCAGCAGCGTAGGACTAGCGGGAGCTAGCTCCTACAATGAGCAGTTCTTC.

A note on this clone: Additional DNA sequences in this sample encode the identical CDR3. The chain joins TRBV7-9 to TRBJ1-1; D is ambiguous. Looked up from germline, CDR1 is SEHNR and CDR2 is FQNEAQ (reference sequence). The CDR3 is made up of 13 amino acids. V shed 2 bases and J shed 1 base, with 5 bases lying between them. CDR3 sequence: CASSLSGNTEAFF. CDR3 nucleotides: TGTGCCAGCAGCTTATCAGGGAACACTGAAGCTTTCTTT.

This sequence joins TRBV19 and TRBJ2-1, with D possibly TRBD1 on 6 matching bases. This CDR3 is built from 14 residues. The V gene's germline CDR1 is LNHDA and CDR2 SQIVND (reference sequence). Trimming removed 3 bases at V and 8 bases at J, with 14 bases between. In DNA, the CDR3 is TGTGCCAGTAGTATCCACAGGGACCAGGATGAGCAGTTCTTC. Its translation: CASSIHRDQDEQFF.

The rearrangement uses TRBV13 and TRBJ2-5; perhaps TRBD1 as D (6 bases). Germline lookup yields CDR1 PRHDT and CDR2 FYEKMQ (reference sequence). V was clipped by 9 bases and J by 0 bases, with 14 bases between them. This CDR3 comprises 14 residues. This chain's CDR3 is CASSGTKYQETQYF. The CDR3, as DNA: TGTGCCAGTTCCGGGACAAAGTACCAAGAGACCCAGTACTTC.

The chain uses TRBV4-1 and TRBJ1-5; D is unclear. Germline V gene lookup returns CDR1 MGHRA and CDR2 YSYEKL. Trimming removed 5 bases at V and 0 bases at J, with 14 bases between. The CDR3 sequence is 16 residues long. CDR3 region: CASSATEGYSNQPQHF. In DNA, the CDR3 is TGCGCCAGCAGCGCGACGGAGGGATATAGCAATCAGCCCCAGCATTTT.

The J gene is TRBJ2-1, the V gene TRBV7-3, with 8 positions matching TRBD2. After removal of 1 base from V and 5 bases from J, the junction contained 1 base not matched to a gene. Germline-derived CDR1 and CDR2 are SGHTA and FQGTGA. This CDR3 spans 14 amino acids. For the CDR3, the DNA is TGTGCCAGCAGCTTAAACGGGGGGGACAATGAGCAGTTCTTC. Encoded protein: CASSLNGGDNEQFF.

V gene TRBV5-6 combines with J gene TRBJ1-1, with TRBD1 matching over 8 bases. After removal of 6 bases from V and 1 base from J, the junction contained 5 bases not matched to a gene. This CDR3 contains 14 residues. Germline-derived CDR1 and CDR2 are SGHDT and YYEEEE. The CDR3 sequence: CASKLQGENTEAFF. The CDR3 DNA reads TGTGCCAGCAAGCTACAGGGGGAGAACACTGAAGCTTTCTTT.

This clone was detected a few times. The rearrangement uses TRBV7-2 and TRBJ1-1; D gene unclear. The CDR3 has 12 residues. CDR1 is SGHTA, CDR2 FQGNSA, per germline. Trimming removed 3 bases from V and 11 bases from J, with 13 bases in between. Here the CDR3 reads CASSFETSRAFF. The CDR3 DNA sequence: TGTGCCAGCAGCTTTGAAACTTCGCGGGCTTTCTTT.

This clone was counted a single time. V gene TRBV5-1 combines with J gene TRBJ2-5; 8 bases line up with TRBD2. Germline assignment: CDR1 SGHRS and CDR2 YFSETQ. The CDR3 loop spans 15 amino acids. Losses at the gene ends were 0 bases for V and 1 base for J; bases not matched to a gene: 2. The CDR3 nucleotides are TGCGCCAGCAGCTTGGGCGGGGGGTTCCAAGAGACCCAGTACTTC. It translates to CASSLGGGFQETQYF.

This clone was seen at least ten times. The chain combines TRBV4-1 with TRBJ2-1; 12 bases are a match to TRBD2. Germline CDR1 is MGHRA and CDR2 is YSYEKL. The CDR3 totals 15 residues. V trimming: 5 bases; J trimming: 7 bases; junction bases outside the gene matches: 6. In nucleotides, the CDR3 is TGCGCCAGCAGCACACTAGCGGGGGGTGGAAATGAGCAGTTCTTC. Translation gives CASSTLAGGGNEQFF.

The CDR3 is CASSPRRLGKSSYEQYF. The CDR3 nucleotides are TGTGCCAGCAGCCCCAGGAGGTTAGGCAAAAGCTCCTACGAGCAGTACTTC. This chain links TRBV14 with TRBJ2-7, with D possibly being TRBD2 (5 bases). With 4 bases removed from V and 0 bases from J, the gap between germline ends came to 19 bases. Germline-derived CDR1 and CDR2 are SGHDN and FVKESK. CDR3 length: 17 residues.

The rearrangement links TRBV29-1 to TRBJ2-2, with D perhaps TRBD1 (6 bases). CDR3 length: 13 residues. Germline-derived CDR1 and CDR2 are SQVTM and ANQGSEA. V lost 4 bases to trimming and J lost 5 bases, with 11 bases between them. The CDR3 is CSVVDSRTGELFF. As DNA, the CDR3 is TGCAGCGTTGTGGACAGCAGGACCGGGGAGCTGTTTTTT.

This chain connects TRBV29-1 to TRBJ2-7, with 11 positions matching TRBD1. The CDR3 is 16 amino acids. CDR1 is SQVTM and CDR2 is ANQGSEA in the germline V gene. Losses at the gene ends were 6 bases for V and 2 bases for J; bases not matched to a gene: 12. The CDR3 DNA is TGCAGCGTGAAAGGGTCGGGGACAGGGGGAACCTACGAGCAGTACTTC. Translating it yields CSVKGSGTGGTYEQYF.

This CDR3 reads CASRTGGPGSNQPQHF. The CDR3 bases are TGTGCCAGCAGAACAGGGGGGCCCGGTAGCAATCAGCCCCAGCATTTT. This sequence joins TRBV2 and TRBJ1-5; the match to TRBD1 covers 8 bases. This CDR3 has 16 residues. The V gene end was trimmed by 6 bases and the J gene end by 0 bases; junction bases not matched to a gene: 7. From germline, CDR1 is SNHLY and CDR2 FYNNEI.

The chain couples TRBV7-2 to TRBJ2-7; tentative D call: TRBD2 (6 bases). Trimming shortened V by 2 bases and J by 1 base, and 9 bases separated the two germline ends. In germline, CDR1 is SGHTA, CDR2 FQGNSA. The CDR3 runs 14 residues. The CDR3 DNA follows: TGTGCCAGCAGCTTAAGGCGGGATTCCTACGAGCAGTACTTC. Translating it yields CASSLRRDSYEQYF.

The gene calls are TRBV4-2 and TRBJ1-2; 7 bases fit TRBD1. V shed 2 bases, J shed 7 bases, and the junction held 4 bases outside the gene matches. Germline V gene sequence: CDR1 LGHNA, CDR2 YNFKEQ. This CDR3 is 13 amino acids long. CDR3 loop: CASSQPGTAGYTF. The CDR3 DNA is TGTGCCAGCAGCCAACCCGGGACAGCTGGCTACACCTTC.

The chain couples TRBV5-4 to TRBJ2-7, with TRBD1 matching over 7 bases. The CDR3 is 14 residues long. Germline trimming cut 0 bases from V and 3 bases from J; bases unmatched to any gene: 3. From germline, CDR1 is SGHNT and CDR2 YYREEE (reference sequence). The CDR3 DNA sequence: TGTGCCAGCAGCTTGGGGAGACAGGGCTACGAGCAGTACTTC. Translated, it gives CASSLGRQGYEQYF.

The rearrangement uses TRBV7-9 and TRBJ2-7; 7 nucleotides align to TRBD1. There are 15 residues in the CDR3. The V gene's germline CDR1 is SEHNR and CDR2 FQNEAQ (reference sequence). The V gene end was trimmed by 2 bases and the J gene end by 5 bases; junction bases not matched to a gene: 9. The CDR3 loop reads CASSLTLTGVHEQYF. Written as DNA, the CDR3 is TGTGCCAGCAGCTTAACCCTAACAGGGGTCCACGAGCAGTACTTC. Full variable domain (rest looked up from reference TRBV7-9 and TRBJ2-7): DTGVSQNPRHKITKRGQNVTFRCDPISEHNRLYWYRQTLGQGPEFLTYFQNEAQLEKSRLLSDRFSAERPKGSFSTLEIQRTEQGDSAMYLCASSLTLTGVHEQYFGPGTRLTVT.

The chain employs TRBV5-1 and TRBJ1-6; no reliable D call. This CDR3 is built from 14 residues. V was shortened by 1 base and J by 9 bases, with 11 bases between the two germline ends. CDR1 is SGHRS and CDR2 is YFSETQ in the germline V gene. The DNA of the CDR3 is TGCGCCAGCAGCTTGTCGGGTCCCCCTTCACCCCTCCACTTT. Translating it yields CASSLSGPPSPLHF.

The chain carries TRBV18 and TRBJ1-1; TRBD1 might be the D (6 bases). The CDR3 has 14 amino acids. The germline gives CDR1 KGHSH, CDR2 LQKENI. The V end was cut by 1 base, the J end by 1 base, with 7 bases between. The CDR3 sequence: CASSPQGQNTEAFF. The CDR3 DNA follows: TGTGCCAGCTCACCACAGGGACAGAACACTGAAGCTTTCTTT.

This sequence joins TRBV2 and TRBJ1-2, with D possibly matching TRBD1 (5 bases). The CDR3 runs to 13 residues. Trimming stripped 5 bases from V and 8 bases from J, with 15 bases between. CDR1 SNHLY and CDR2 FYNNEI come from the germline V gene. CDR3 coding DNA: TGTGCCAGCAGTCCGGGACTTGACATGGGCTACACCTTC. Residues: CASSPGLDMGYTF.

On this clone itself: Germline and junction disagree at one end, which may indicate a read error. This sequence joins TRBV7-7 and TRBJ2-7; 7 bases fit TRBD2. The CDR3 contains 17 residues. The germline V gene has CDR1 SSHAT and CDR2 FNYEAQ (reference sequence). CDR3 sequence (DNA): TGTGCTAGCAGCTTAGAGCCGGGACTACGACCGGGGGACGAGCAGTACTTC. Translating it yields CASSLEPGLRPGDEQYF.

The chain recombines TRBV4-2 with TRBJ2-5, with 13 bases identical to TRBD2. The trim removed 1 base at V and 3 bases at J, leaving 2 bases unmatched. CDR3 length: 16 amino acids. Per germline, CDR1 LGHNA and CDR2 YNFKEQ. CDR3 nucleotides: TGTGCCAGCAGCCAAGGAACTAGCGGGAGGGAAGAGACCCAGTACTTC. The encoded protein is CASSQGTSGREETQYF.

This clone was observed a few times. CDR3 nucleotide sequence: TGTGCCAGCTCGGGAGGGAATAAACAGCCCCAGCATTTT. Its protein product is CASSGGNKQPQHF. This chain joins TRBV6-5 and TRBJ1-5; no firm D call. The germline V and J ends were trimmed by 8 bases and 7 bases, with 15 bases remaining between them. This CDR3 comprises 13 residues. Germline V gene data show CDR1 as MNHEY and CDR2 as SVGAGI.